Following are 10 T cell receptor beta chains from one sample sequenced in a study of control samples from healthy donors and cancer patients. Here immunoSEQ multiplex PCR was the method, and the copy in TCRdb shows in-frame clones only, minus some. The data contain about 60,000 clones, more than 85% of them singletons. Sequencing was done on a sample of PBMCs. These receptors originate from a man between 40 and 49 years old with colorectal cancer.

This clone showed up just a few times. The gene calls are TRBV7-2 and TRBJ2-3, with TRBD2 matching over 10 bases. J lost 4 bases, V lost 1 base, and 2 bases had no gene match. Germline lookup yields CDR1 SGHTA and CDR2 FQGNSA. The CDR3 runs to 15 residues. This CDR3 is CASSLVSGGADTQYF. The CDR3 bases are TGTGCCAGCAGCTTAGTAAGCGGGGGGGCAGATACGCAGTATTTT.

The chain couples TRBV5-1 to TRBJ1-2; D remains unclear. This CDR3 contains 14 residues. Germline assignment: CDR1 SGHRS and CDR2 YFSETQ. V was clipped by 2 bases and J by 11 bases, with 19 bases between them. The CDR3: CASSLGPNNGEYTF. DNA for the CDR3: TGCGCCAGCAGCTTAGGTCCTAACAATGGGGAGTACACCTTC.

The chain combines TRBV19 with TRBJ1-2, with 7 bases aligning to TRBD1. This CDR3 region has 13 residues. Germline lookup yields CDR1 LNHDA and CDR2 SQIVND (reference sequence). Germline trimming cut 9 bases from V and 5 bases from J; bases unmatched to any gene: 9. DNA of the CDR3: TGTGCCAGCAGGGACAGCCAACCTTATGGCTACACCTTC. It is translated as CASRDSQPYGYTF.

The V call is TRBV7-2, the J call TRBJ1-3; possibly TRBD1 for D (5 bases). This CDR3 comprises 13 residues. Deletions cut 5 bases from V and 4 bases from J, with 9 bases between. Germline V gene sequence: CDR1 SGHTA, CDR2 FQGNSA. The CDR3: CASSTRQGNTIYF. In DNA form, the CDR3 reads TGTGCCAGCAGCACAAGACAGGGAAACACCATATATTTT. The full variable domain, completed using reference TRBV7-2 and TRBJ1-3, is GAGVSQSPSNKVTEKGKDVELRCDPISGHTALYWYRQSLGQGLEFLIYFQGNSAPDKSGLPSDRFSAERTGGSVSTLTIQRTQQEDSAVYLCASSTRQGNTIYFGEGSWLTVV.

This clone has more than one count but fewer than ten. The chain is built from TRBV18 and TRBJ2-3; 10 nucleotides agree with TRBD2. The trim removed 4 bases at V and 2 bases at J, leaving 6 bases unmatched. The CDR3 runs 16 residues. Germline assignment: CDR1 KGHSH and CDR2 LQKENI. Here the CDR3 DNA reads TGTGCCAGCTCACGGTCTAGCGGGGGTAACACAGATACGCAGTATTTT. The encoded protein is CASSRSSGGNTDTQYF.

The rearrangement joins TRBV30 to TRBJ1-6; D is perhaps TRBD1 (6 bases). V was trimmed by 3 bases and J by 10 bases, leaving 19 bases between them. CDR3 length: 15 residues. Germline lookup yields CDR1 GTSNPN and CDR2 SVGIG (reference sequence). CDR3 DNA sequence: TGTGCCTGGAGGTGGGGGGCCGTAGCAGAATCACCCCTCCACTTT. This sequence encodes CAWRWGAVAESPLHF.

This clone turned up a few times. The chain recombines TRBV5-1 with TRBJ1-2; D not certain. From germline, CDR1 is SGHRS and CDR2 YFSETQ. The V end was cut by 0 bases, the J end by 2 bases, with 5 bases between. CDR3 size: 13 residues. The CDR3 loop is CASSLEQNYGYTF. The CDR3 region has the DNA TGCGCCAGCAGCTTGGAACAGAACTATGGCTACACCTTC. The full variable domain, with the rest looked up from reference TRBV5-1 and TRBJ1-2, is KAGVTQTPRYLIKTRGQQVTLSCSPISGHRSVSWYQQTPGQGLQFLFEYFSETQRNKGNFPGRFSGRQFSNSRSEMNVSTLELGDSALYLCASSLEQNYGYTFGSGTRLTVV.

The J gene is TRBJ1-4, the V gene TRBV5-1, with a weak D call TRBD1 (5 bases). Between the trimmed V and J ends, which lost 6 bases and 0 bases, there was a span of 15 bases. The germline V gene has CDR1 SGHRS and CDR2 YFSETQ. The CDR3 is made up of 16 amino acids. The DNA for the CDR3 is TGCGCCAGCACCAGGGACCGGAGCGCAACTAATGAAAAACTGTTTTTT. It yields the protein CASTRDRSATNEKLFF.

The chain couples TRBV2 to TRBJ2-2; 14 bases map to TRBD2. Germline CDR1 is SNHLY and CDR2 is FYNNEI. Trimming took 6 bases from V and 4 from J; bases not matched to a gene: 4. The CDR3 has 16 amino acids. As DNA, the CDR3 is TGTGCCAGCAGGTTGACTAGCGGGGGGGGCACCGGGGAGCTGTTTTTT. This translates into CASRLTSGGGTGELFF.

This clone has only one observation. V usage is TRBV24-1 and J usage is TRBJ2-1; 8 bases are shared with TRBD2. CDR1 and CDR2 (germline): KGHDR, SFDVKD. The junction had 2 bases not matched to a gene; V was cut back by 0 bases and J by 8 bases. The CDR3 extends over 14 amino acids. CDR3 in amino acids: CATSDLRAGDEQFF. In DNA, the CDR3 is TGTGCCACCAGTGATTTGCGAGCGGGGGATGAGCAGTTCTTC.